This T cell receptor (beta chain) was identified in a study of OX40 agonist ivuxolimab in advanced cancers. Points from the study as a whole: Fewer expanded clones were found on average in CD4+ than in CD8+ T cells.

Germline V lookup: CDR1 WSHSY, CDR2 SAAADI. Trimming removed 3 bases from V and 4 bases from J, with 10 bases in between. This CDR3 region has 14 residues. On this clone: What it binds is not known.

Sequencing used immunoSEQ multiplex PCR; TCRdb keeps in-frame clones, though not all of them. Of about 71,000 clones detected, approximately 89% appear once; the ten largest clones hold about 2.1%. The source material was CD4+ or CD8+ T cells sorted from blood, sampled in a trial of the OX40 agonist ivuxolimab. The TCR comes from an adult with an advanced solid tumor such as melanoma, head and neck, liver or kidney cancer. The rearrangement links TRBV10-2 to TRBJ1-3, with a tentative D call TRBD1 (6 bases). Here the CDR3 reads CASSDRGYGNTIYF. CDR3 sequence (DNA): TGCGCCAGCAGTGACAGGGGTTACGGAAACACCATATATTTT.